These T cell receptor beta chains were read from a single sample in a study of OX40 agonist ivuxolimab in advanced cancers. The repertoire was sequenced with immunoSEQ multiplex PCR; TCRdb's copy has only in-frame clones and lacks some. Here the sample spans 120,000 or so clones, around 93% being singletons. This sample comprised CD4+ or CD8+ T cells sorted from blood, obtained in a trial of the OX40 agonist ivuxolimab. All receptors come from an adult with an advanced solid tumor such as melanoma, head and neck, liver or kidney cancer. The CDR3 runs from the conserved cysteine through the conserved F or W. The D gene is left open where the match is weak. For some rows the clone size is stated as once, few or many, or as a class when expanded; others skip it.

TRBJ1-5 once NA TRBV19 CASSVGIYQPQHF TGTGCCAGTAGTGTCGGTATCTATCAGCCCCAGCATTTT
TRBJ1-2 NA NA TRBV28 CASSLARGGFYGYTF TGTGCCAGCAGTTTAGCCCGGGGGGGGTTCTATGGCTACACCTTC
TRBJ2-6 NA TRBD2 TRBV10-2 CASSESSGGFSGANVLTF TGCGCCAGCAGTGAGTCCAGCGGGGGCTTCTCTGGGGCCAACGTCCTGACTTTC
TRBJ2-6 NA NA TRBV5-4 CASTDRRNSGANVLTF TGTGCCAGCACCGACCGGCGGAACTCTGGGGCCAACGTCCTGACTTTC
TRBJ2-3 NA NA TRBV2 CASRSGDTQYF TGTGCCAGCAGATCCGGGGATACGCAGTATTTT
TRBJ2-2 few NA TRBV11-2 CASSLERDVTGELFF TGTGCCAGCAGCTTAGAGAGGGACGTAACCGGGGAGCTGTTTTTT
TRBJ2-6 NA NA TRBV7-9 CASSLPPGAKYSGANVLTF TGTGCCAGCAGCTTACCTCCGGGAGCAAAATACTCTGGGGCCAACGTCCTGACTTTC
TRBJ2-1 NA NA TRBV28 CASRSTTEQFF TGTGCCAGCAGGTCGACAACTGAGCAGTTCTTC
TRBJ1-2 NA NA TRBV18 CASSPAGINYGYTF TGTGCCAGCTCACCAGCAGGTATTAACTATGGCTACACCTTC
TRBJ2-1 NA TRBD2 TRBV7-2 CASSWTSGKLNEQFF TGTGCCAGCAGCTGGACTAGCGGGAAATTGAATGAGCAGTTCTTC
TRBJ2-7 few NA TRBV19 CASRAGSSYEQYF TGTGCCAGTAGGGCCGGTAGCTCCTACGAGCAGTACTTC
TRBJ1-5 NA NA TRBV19 CASSIDGRGLSNQPQHF TGTGCCAGTAGTATAGATGGACGGGGGCTGAGCAATCAGCCCCAGCATTTT
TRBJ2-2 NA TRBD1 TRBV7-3 CASRGQGASGELFF TGTGCCAGCAGGGGACAGGGGGCTTCCGGGGAGCTGTTTTTT
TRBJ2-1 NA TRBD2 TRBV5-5 CASSLGPSGSPYNEQFF TGTGCCAGCAGCTTGGGTCCCAGCGGGAGTCCGTACAATGAGCAGTTCTTC
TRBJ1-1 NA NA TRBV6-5 CASRNGVGAFF TGTGCCAGCAGAAACGGGGTGGGGGCTTTCTTT
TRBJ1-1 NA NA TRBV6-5 CASSYSYFPSNTEAFF TGTGCCAGCAGTTACTCGTATTTTCCGTCGAACACTGAAGCTTTCTTT
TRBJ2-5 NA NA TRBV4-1 CASSQVNLGFQETQYF TGCGCCAGCAGCCAAGTAAACCTCGGGTTTCAAGAGACCCAGTACTTC
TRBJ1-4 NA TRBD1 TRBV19 CASQFDRGREKLFF TGTGCCAGTCAATTTGACAGGGGGCGTGAAAAACTGTTTTTT
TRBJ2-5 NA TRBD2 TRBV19 CASRGTSGSQETQYF TGTGCCAGTCGCGGGACTAGCGGGAGCCAGGAGACCCAGTACTTC
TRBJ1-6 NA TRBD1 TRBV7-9 CASSLAGDSSGSPLHF TGTGCCAGCAGCTTAGCGGGGGACAGTTCCGGTTCACCCCTCCACTTT
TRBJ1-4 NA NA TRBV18 CASSPESSTNEKLFF TGTGCCAGCTCACCAGAGTCTTCAACTAATGAAAAACTGTTTTTT
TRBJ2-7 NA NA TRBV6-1 CASKGGEQYF TGTGCCAGCAAGGGGGGCGAGCAGTACTTC
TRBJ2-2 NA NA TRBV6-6 CASKGGWTGELFF TGTGCCAGCAAAGGGGGGTGGACCGGGGAGCTGTTTTTT
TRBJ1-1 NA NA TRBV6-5 CASRTSPASNTEAFF TGTGCCAGCAGAACAAGTCCGGCGTCTAACACTGAAGCTTTCTTT
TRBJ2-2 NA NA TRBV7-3 CASSLIGTGELFF TGTGCCAGCAGCTTAATCGGCACCGGGGAGCTGTTTTTT
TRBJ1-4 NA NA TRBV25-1 CASSESPGATNEKLFF TGTGCCAGCAGTGAATCGCCCGGGGCAACTAATGAAAAACTGTTTTTT
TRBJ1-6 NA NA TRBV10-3 CATSTGNNSPLHF TGTGCCACTTCCACAGGGAACAATTCACCCCTCCACTTT
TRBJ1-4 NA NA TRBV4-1 CASSQVGLGDGEKLFF TGCGCCAGCAGCCAAGTCGGTCTGGGGGATGGTGAAAAACTGTTTTTT
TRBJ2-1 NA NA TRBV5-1 CASSSGLGYNEQFF TGCGCCAGCAGCTCAGGTCTGGGTTACAATGAGCAGTTCTTC
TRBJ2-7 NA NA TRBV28 CASSLSGGVVHEQYF TGTGCCAGCAGTTTAAGTGGCGGGGTTGTGCACGAGCAGTACTTC
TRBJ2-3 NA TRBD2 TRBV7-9 CASSLVGTSSFTDTQYF TGTGCCAGCAGCTTAGTTGGGACTAGCTCCTTCACAGATACGCAGTATTTT
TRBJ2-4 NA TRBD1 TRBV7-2 CASSRGTGLAKNIQYF TGTGCCAGCAGCCGAGGGACAGGACTAGCCAAAAACATTCAGTACTTC
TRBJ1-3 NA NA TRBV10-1 CASSEPPGGRSGNTIYF TGCGCCAGCAGTGAGCCACCGGGGGGCCGCTCTGGAAACACCATATATTTT
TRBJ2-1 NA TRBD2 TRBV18 CASSPPAGGLAGGEQFF TGTGCCAGCTCACCACCCGCGGGGGGTCTGGCGGGGGGAGAGCAGTTCTTC
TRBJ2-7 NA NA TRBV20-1 CSAGRSYEQYF TGCAGTGCGGGCCGATCCTACGAGCAGTACTTC
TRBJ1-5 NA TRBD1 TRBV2 CATQGVGTVNQPQHF TGTGCCACTCAGGGGGTTGGAACGGTCAATCAGCCCCAGCATTTT